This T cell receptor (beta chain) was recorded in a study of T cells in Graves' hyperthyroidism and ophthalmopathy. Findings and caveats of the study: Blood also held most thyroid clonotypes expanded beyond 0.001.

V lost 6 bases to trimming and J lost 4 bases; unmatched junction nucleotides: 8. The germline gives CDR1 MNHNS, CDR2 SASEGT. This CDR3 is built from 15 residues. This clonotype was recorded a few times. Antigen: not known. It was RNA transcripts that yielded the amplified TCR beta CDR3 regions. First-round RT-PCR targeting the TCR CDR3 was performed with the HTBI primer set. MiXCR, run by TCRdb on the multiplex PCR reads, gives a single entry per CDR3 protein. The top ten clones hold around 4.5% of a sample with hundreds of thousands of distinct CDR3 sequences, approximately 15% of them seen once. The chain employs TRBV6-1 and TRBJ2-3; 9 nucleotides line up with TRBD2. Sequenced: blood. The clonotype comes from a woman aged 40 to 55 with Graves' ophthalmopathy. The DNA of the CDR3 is TGTGCCAGCAGCTCCATAGCGGGAGAGGCAGATACGCAGTATTTT. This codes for CASSSIAGEADTQYF.